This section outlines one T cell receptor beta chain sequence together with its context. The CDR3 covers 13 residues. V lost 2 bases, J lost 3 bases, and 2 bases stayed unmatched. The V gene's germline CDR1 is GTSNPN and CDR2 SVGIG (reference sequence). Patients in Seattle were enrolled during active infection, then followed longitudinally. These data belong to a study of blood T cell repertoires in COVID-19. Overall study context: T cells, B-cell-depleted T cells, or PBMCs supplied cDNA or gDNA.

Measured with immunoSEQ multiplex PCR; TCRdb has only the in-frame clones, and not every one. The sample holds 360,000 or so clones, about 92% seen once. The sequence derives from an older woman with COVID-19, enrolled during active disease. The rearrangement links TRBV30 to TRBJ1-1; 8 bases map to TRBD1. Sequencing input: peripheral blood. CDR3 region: CAWSSQGDTEAFF. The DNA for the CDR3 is TGTGCCTGGAGTTCACAGGGGGACACTGAAGCTTTCTTT.